What follows are 29 T cell receptor beta chains derived from one specimen sequenced in a study of shared clonotypes between healthy human individuals. Libraries were prepared by immunoSEQ multiplex PCR; TCRdb keeps only in-frame clonotypes and omits some of them. The profile shows about 560,000 clones, 70% to 80% of them singletons. Material: PBMCs. The source is a middle-aged woman in good health. Some clones in this sample may be carry-over from other donors' samples.

The rearrangement uses TRBV29-1 and TRBJ2-7; the match to TRBD2 covers 8 bases. The CDR3 sequence is 13 residues long. Germline lookup yields CDR1 SQVTM and CDR2 ANQGSEA. J was trimmed by 3 bases and V by 3 bases; bases with no gene match: 4. CDR3 coding DNA: TGCAGCGTTGATGGGGCGGGAGGCTACGAGCAGTACTTC. This translates into CSVDGAGGYEQYF.

This clone was recorded once. The chain combines TRBV28 with TRBJ2-3; possible D gene TRBD2, 5 bases. Trimming removed 6 bases from V and 6 bases from J, with 10 bases in between. The germline V gene has CDR1 MDHEN and CDR2 SYDVKM. The CDR3 totals 12 residues. The CDR3 loop reads CASRYQRDTQYF. The DNA for the CDR3 is TGTGCCAGCAGGTACCAGCGGGATACGCAGTATTTT.

Here the CDR3 DNA reads TGCGCCAGCAGCATCGATCATAGCGGTAGCTCCTACGAGCAGTACTTC. Protein product: CASSIDHSGSSYEQYF. The chain recombines TRBV5-1 with TRBJ2-5; possibly TRBD2 for D (6 bases). The DNA matches TRBJ2-7 better at its end, which makes the J call doubtful. Germline loops: CDR1 SGHRS, CDR2 YFSETQ. The CDR3 has 16 amino acids.

The chain has TRBV7-2 and TRBJ2-5, with D perhaps TRBD1 (6 bases). Germline loops: CDR1 SGHTA, CDR2 FQGNSA. The ends were cut back, 5 bases at V and 5 bases at J, with 15 bases in the middle. CDR3 length: 14 amino acids. This chain's CDR3 is CASSPAGVQETQYF. The CDR3, as DNA: TGTGCCAGCAGCCCCGCAGGGGTTCAGGAGACCCAGTACTTC. Together with reference TRBV7-2 and TRBJ2-5, the CDR3 gives the full variable domain: GAGVSQSPSNKVTEKGKDVELRCDPISGHTALYWYRQSLGQGLEFLIYFQGNSAPDKSGLPSDRFSAERTGGSVSTLTIQRTQQEDSAVYLCASSPAGVQETQYFGPGTRLLVL.

The chain has TRBV2 and TRBJ2-3, with 9 bases identical to TRBD2. Trimming took 7 bases from V and 3 from J; bases not matched to a gene: 2. CDR1 is SNHLY and CDR2 is FYNNEI in the germline V gene. This CDR3 is built from 13 residues. CDR3 residues: CASNSGGTDTQYF. CDR3 nucleotides: TGTGCCAGCAATAGCGGGGGAACAGATACGCAGTATTTT.

This clone was seen a handful of times. The chain uses TRBV19 and TRBJ2-7; no definite D call. The CDR3 consists of 13 residues. V lost 6 bases and J 5 bases, leaving 14 bases between the germline ends. Germline CDR1 and CDR2: LNHDA and SQIVND (reference sequence). The CDR3 sequence is CASSHPGRHEQYF. CDR3 bases: TGTGCCAGTAGCCACCCCGGCAGACACGAGCAGTACTTC.

The rearrangement joins TRBV19 to TRBJ1-3, with D perhaps TRBD1 (5 bases). The germline V and J ends were trimmed by 8 bases and 4 bases, with 18 bases remaining between them. There are 15 residues in the CDR3. Germline V gives CDR1 LNHDA, CDR2 SQIVND (reference sequence). The CDR3 protein is CASSSTGTPGNTIYF. The CDR3 region has the DNA TGTGCCAGTTCGTCCACCGGGACCCCGGGAAACACCATATATTTT.

This sequence joins TRBV12-5 and TRBJ2-1; 7 bases align to TRBD1. Germline lookup yields CDR1 LGHNT and CDR2 FRNRAP. The CDR3 extends over 19 amino acids. V shed 3 bases, J shed 2 bases, and the junction held 16 bases outside the gene matches. Here the CDR3 DNA reads TGTGCTAGTGGTTTCAAGCCCCGATGGCAGGGGGAAACCTACAATGAGCAGTTCTTC. It encodes CASGFKPRWQGETYNEQFF.

This chain connects TRBV13 to TRBJ2-1, with a weak D call TRBD2 (5 bases). V was shortened by 6 bases and J by 0 bases, with 9 bases between the two germline ends. Germline V gives CDR1 PRHDT, CDR2 FYEKMQ (reference sequence). There are 14 residues in the CDR3. Here the CDR3 reads CASRTGSSYNEQFF. CDR3 coding DNA: TGTGCCAGCAGGACTGGGAGCTCCTACAATGAGCAGTTCTTC.

V and J are TRBV30 and TRBJ2-1, with D perhaps TRBD2 (6 bases). The CDR3 sequence is 12 residues long. Per germline, CDR1 GTSNPN and CDR2 SVGIG (reference sequence). V dropped 5 bases and J dropped 9 bases, with 14 bases sitting between them. The CDR3: CAWCPGGGEQFF. The CDR3 DNA reads as TGTGCCTGGTGCCCTGGGGGAGGTGAGCAGTTCTTC.

Details on this clone: The germline gene is not matched at one end of the junction; a read error may be the cause. The rearrangement joins TRBV5-1 to TRBJ1-1; D gene ambiguous. The CDR3 extends over 13 amino acids. CDR1 SGHRS and CDR2 YFSETQ come from the germline V gene. The CDR3 reads CASSLDGRTETFF. The CDR3 DNA is TGCGCCAGCAGCTTGGACGGGAGGACTGAAACTTTCTTT.

As for this clone: The sample holds other DNA sequences that translate to the same CDR3. The DNA of the CDR3 is TGTGCCAGCAGCTTGGCGGGTCTAGCCAAAAACATTCAGTACTTC. Translated, it gives CASSLAGLAKNIQYF. The chain combines TRBV7-2 with TRBJ2-4, with D perhaps TRBD2 (5 bases). The V gene lost 3 bases and the J gene lost 0 bases, with 9 bases spanning the gap. There are 15 residues in the CDR3. Germline lookup yields CDR1 SGHTA and CDR2 FQGNSA.

V gene TRBV18 combines with J gene TRBJ1-1; no clear D. Deletions cut 2 bases from V and 1 base from J, with 5 bases between. The CDR3 consists of 13 residues. From germline, CDR1 is KGHSH and CDR2 LQKENI. As DNA, the CDR3 is TGTGCCAGCTCACCAACAAAGAACACTGAAGCTTTCTTT. It yields the protein CASSPTKNTEAFF.

J is TRBJ1-2 and V is TRBV28; D gene ambiguous. The CDR3 has 12 amino acids. Trimming took 8 bases from V and 5 from J, leaving 12 bases between them. The germline gives CDR1 MDHEN, CDR2 SYDVKM. The DNA of the CDR3 is TGTGCCAGCGGATTTACGGCTTATGGCTACACCTTC. This gives the protein CASGFTAYGYTF.

In the case of this clone: One base away lies a much larger clone, so this may be a sequencing read error. V and J are TRBV29-1 and TRBJ2-7, with D tentatively TRBD2 (5 bases). The CDR3 totals 13 residues. The V and J ends lost 4 bases and 7 bases respectively, with 17 bases between them. Germline V gene lookup returns CDR1 SQVTM and CDR2 ANQGSEA. CDR3: CSVGTASSNEQYF. CDR3 coding DNA: TGCAGCGTTGGTACGGCTAGCTCGAATGAGCAGTACTTC.

The rearrangement uses TRBV20-1 and TRBJ1-1, with D perhaps matching TRBD1 (5 bases). The CDR3 is 11 amino acids. Germline-derived CDR1 and CDR2 are DFQATT and SNEGSKA (reference sequence). V lost 7 bases to trimming and J lost 6 bases, with 12 bases between them. The CDR3 loop is CSDGGRAEAFF. DNA for the CDR3: TGCAGTGATGGGGGGAGGGCTGAAGCTTTCTTT.

The V gene is TRBV4-2, the J gene TRBJ2-4; weak D call: TRBD1 (6 bases). V gave up 0 bases and J gave up 6 bases, with 15 bases separating them. Germline assignment: CDR1 LGHNA and CDR2 YNFKEQ. This CDR3 comprises 16 residues. The CDR3 DNA follows: TGTGCCAGCAGCCAAGATCCAGGGATCAGGGGAAACATTCAGTACTTC. It translates to CASSQDPGIRGNIQYF.

This clone was seen a single time. The CDR3 is CASSERQTEAFF. The DNA of the CDR3 is TGTGCCAGCAGTGAACGGCAAACTGAAGCTTTCTTT. J is TRBJ1-1 and V is TRBV6-1; D gene ambiguous. CDR1 and CDR2 from the germline V gene are MNHNS and SASEGT. This CDR3 region has 12 residues. Between the trimmed V and J ends, which lost 2 bases and 5 bases, there was a span of 6 bases.

This sequence joins TRBV18 and TRBJ2-1, with TRBD2 matching over 7 bases. Germline V CDR1 and CDR2: KGHSH, LQKENI. The CDR3 totals 14 residues. J gave up 5 bases and V 4 bases, and 5 bases lay outside the gene matches. CDR3 region: CASSQAAGDNEQFF. The CDR3 bases are TGTGCCAGCTCACAGGCGGCGGGGGACAATGAGCAGTTCTTC.

The chain joins TRBV27 to TRBJ1-1; no clear D gene. The CDR3 length is 13 residues. Germline V gene sequence: CDR1 MNHEY, CDR2 SMNVEV (reference sequence). V lost 6 bases and J 1 base, leaving 9 bases between the germline ends. The CDR3 loop reads CASRYRANTEAFF. Written as DNA, the CDR3 is TGTGCCAGCAGATACAGAGCGAACACTGAAGCTTTCTTT.

The rearrangement joins TRBV7-6 to TRBJ2-7; D ambiguous. This CDR3 is 13 amino acids long. Trimming removed 1 base from V and 7 bases from J, with 11 bases in between. Germline V gene lookup returns CDR1 SGHVS and CDR2 FNYEAQ. This CDR3 is CASSLGSRNEQYF. The CDR3 nucleotides read TGTGCCAGCAGCTTAGGCTCCCGGAATGAGCAGTACTTC.

This chain links TRBV30 with TRBJ2-3; D perhaps matches TRBD2 (5 bases). This CDR3 is built from 12 residues. The germline CDR1 and CDR2 sequences are GTSNPN and SVGIG (reference sequence). For the CDR3, the DNA is TGTTCCACCGGATACGGGGCAGATACGCAGTATTTT. Translated, it gives CSTGYGADTQYF.

This rearrangement joins TRBV5-1 to TRBJ2-7; 10 bases fit TRBD2. Trimming removed 0 bases from V and 3 bases from J; junction bases left unmatched: 6. Germline CDR1 and CDR2: SGHRS and YFSETQ. CDR3 length equals 16 residues. The CDR3 loop reads CASSLEPSGSYYEQYF. CDR3 DNA: TGCGCCAGCAGCTTGGAGCCTAGCGGGAGTTACTACGAGCAGTACTTC.

The chain combines TRBV19 with TRBJ2-7; no firm D call. V was shortened by 6 bases and J by 5 bases, with 14 bases between the two germline ends. The CDR3 consists of 13 residues. Germline V gene sequence: CDR1 LNHDA, CDR2 SQIVND (reference sequence). The CDR3 protein is CASRPPGSHEQYF. CDR3 nucleotides: TGTGCCAGTAGACCTCCCGGGTCCCACGAGCAGTACTTC.

The genes are TRBV7-9 and TRBJ1-6, with TRBD1 as a possible D gene (5 bases). The CDR3 runs 15 residues. Trimming removed 1 base from V and 8 bases from J, with 12 bases in between. The germline CDR1 and CDR2 sequences are SEHNR and FQNEAQ (reference sequence). The CDR3 spells CASSLVAGMDSPLHF. CDR3 bases: TGTGCCAGCAGCTTAGTGGCAGGGATGGATTCACCCCTCCACTTT.

CDR3: CATGTDGRTEAFF. The CDR3, as DNA: TGTGCCACCGGGACCGATGGGAGGACTGAAGCTTTCTTT. V gene TRBV15 combines with J gene TRBJ1-1; tentatively, D is TRBD1 (5 bases). This CDR3 contains 13 residues. V lost 8 bases and J lost 5, with 15 bases in between. CDR1 is LNHNV and CDR2 is YYDKDF in the germline V gene (reference sequence).

The gene calls are TRBV18 and TRBJ2-5; 7 nucleotides agree with TRBD2. The germline gives CDR1 KGHSH, CDR2 LQKENI. Trimming removed 2 bases from V and 4 bases from J; junction bases left unmatched: 7. The CDR3 totals 15 residues. CDR3 DNA sequence: TGTGCCAGCTCACCAGGAGTAGGGACTACAGAGACCCAGTACTTC. It specifies CASSPGVGTTETQYF.

This chain links TRBV11-2 with TRBJ2-3; a possible D gene is TRBD2 (5 bases). This CDR3 comprises 16 residues. The V gene lost 2 bases and the J gene lost 0 bases, with 12 bases spanning the gap. CDR1 and CDR2 (germline): SGHAT, FQNNGV. The CDR3 reads CASSLFGILSTDTQYF. Written as DNA, the CDR3 is TGTGCCAGCAGCTTATTCGGGATACTTAGCACAGATACGCAGTATTTT.

The V gene is TRBV2, the J gene TRBJ2-3; 12 bases map to TRBD2. The CDR3 spans 14 residues. Germline-derived CDR1 and CDR2 are SNHLY and FYNNEI. After removal of 6 bases from V and 5 bases from J, the junction contained 3 bases not matched to a gene. The CDR3 DNA reads TGTGCCAGCAGACCGACTAGCGGGAGAGATACGCAGTATTTT. Residues: CASRPTSGRDTQYF.